The rows below give T cell receptor beta chains drawn from one sample of a study of CD8 T cells in ankylosing spondylitis. TCRdb ran MiXCR on the 5' RACE reads and lists one entry per CDR3 protein. This sample has about 340,000 distinct CDR3 sequences, with approximately 22% found just once. Sequences were obtained from blood, either unsorted or a sorted T cell fraction (not recorded which). The receptors come from a male donor with ankylosing spondylitis or in good health (not recorded which). Both conserved end residues are part of each CDR3. The D gene is left open where the match is weak. Clone size, where shown, is once, few, many, or a class for clones that have expanded.

J,V,D,size,DNA,CDR3
TRBJ2-7,TRBV20-1,-,few,TGCAGTGCTAGAGGAGTAGGGAAAATTTACGAGCAGTACTTC,CSARGVGKIYEQYF
TRBJ2-7,TRBV15,-,-,TGTGCCACCAGCAGAGATGGGCAGGGTCGAACCTACGAGCAGTACTTC,CATSRDGQGRTYEQYF
TRBJ2-3,TRBV24-1,-,-,TGTGCCACCAGGTCCCGATCCCGGGACACGAACACAGATACGCAGTATTTT,CATRSRSRDTNTDTQYF
TRBJ2-5,TRBV20-1,TRBD2,few,TGCAGTGCTAGGGGACTAGCCCAAATAGGGACCCAGTACTTC,CSARGLAQIGTQYF
TRBJ2-5,TRBV29-1,-,few,TGCAGCGTGGGACTGGAAGTGACCCAGTACTTC,CSVGLEVTQYF
TRBJ2-1,TRBV7-9,-,once,TGTGCCAGCAGCCCCCAAAACCCGGGACTTTACAATGAGCAGTTCTTC,CASSPQNPGLYNEQFF
TRBJ2-5,TRBV28,TRBD1,-,TGTGCCAGCAGTTTACCCTCCTTGACAGGGCGAGAGACCCAGTACTTC,CASSLPSLTGRETQYF
TRBJ2-7,TRBV5-6,-,few,TGTGCCAGCAGCCCACTATCCGCCTACGAGCAGTACTTC,CASSPLSAYEQYF
TRBJ2-2,TRBV12-3/TRBV12-4,-,-,TGTGCCAGCAGTTTAGCCCCCAGCCGTTGGGGGGAGCTGTTTTTT,CASSLAPSRWGELFF
TRBJ2-3,TRBV2,TRBD2,-,TGTGCCAGCAGTGGACTAGCGGGGGACCCAGATACGCAGTATTTT,CASSGLAGDPDTQYF
TRBJ2-2,TRBV12-3/TRBV12-4,-,once,TGTGCCAGCACCCACCGGGTAGGGCAGAACACCGGGGAGCTGTTTTTT,CASTHRVGQNTGELFF
TRBJ2-7,TRBV9,TRBD1,few,TGTGCCAGCAGCGTAGGGGACAGGGGTTACGAGCAGTACTTC,CASSVGDRGYEQYF
TRBJ2-3,TRBV5-1,-,few,TGCGCCAGCAGCGGGTTGGGGGGGCCGAGCACAGATACGCAGTATTTT,CASSGLGGPSTDTQYF
TRBJ2-3,TRBV2,TRBD2,-,TGTACCAGCAGTTTGGGACCTTACGTAGCGGGGGGCACAGATACGCAGTATTTT,CTSSLGPYVAGGTDTQYF
TRBJ2-3,TRBV10-3,TRBD2,few,TGTGCCATCAGTGAGTCGGGGCTAGCGGGTATGAGCACAGATACGCAGTATTTT,CAISESGLAGMSTDTQYF
TRBJ1-2,TRBV11-2,-,-,TGTGCCAGCAGCTCGCCCCGGGACGGAGATGGCTACACCTTC,CASSSPRDGDGYTF
TRBJ2-1,TRBV6-5,TRBD2,-,TGTGCCAGCAGTTACTCTAGCGGGGGTCTCTTCTTC,CASSYSSGGLFF
TRBJ2-7,TRBV12-3/TRBV12-4,TRBD1,few,TGTGCCAGCAGTTCGGGACAGGGCCCTCAATGGAGCTACGAGCAGTACTTC,CASSSGQGPQWSYEQYF
TRBJ2-2,TRBV7-9,-,-,TGTGCCAGCAGCTTATTTCCAGGGATAAACACCGGGGAGCTGTTTTTT,CASSLFPGINTGELFF
TRBJ2-1,TRBV6-5,TRBD2,-,TGTGCCAGCAGTTACGGGACTAGCGGGGGGACTGAGCAGTTCTTC,CASSYGTSGGTEQFF
TRBJ2-7,TRBV7-8,TRBD2,-,TGTGCCAGCAGCTTAGAGACTAGCGGGGGGGCCCTCACCTACGAGCAGTACTTC,CASSLETSGGALTYEQYF
TRBJ2-3,TRBV7-6,TRBD2,-,TGTGCCAGCAGCTTACTAGCGGGGGGGCGAGATACGCAGTATTTT,CASSLLAGGRDTQYF
TRBJ2-7,TRBV29-1,-,-,TGCAGCGTTGTTAGCGGAGGCTACGAGCAGTACTTC,CSVVSGGYEQYF
TRBJ2-1,TRBV20-1,-,-,TGCAGTGCTAACTTGATACATCCGTGGGGCAATGAGCAGTTCTTC,CSANLIHPWGNEQFF
TRBJ2-5,TRBV28,-,-,TGTGCCAGCAGCTCATTGGAGGTTCGGTGGAGGCAAGAGACCCAGTACTTC,CASSSLEVRWRQETQYF
TRBJ2-7,TRBV28,TRBD1,few,TGTGCCAGCAGTTTCCTCGGGACAGGGTCCTACGAGCAGTACTTC,CASSFLGTGSYEQYF
TRBJ2-2,TRBV12-3/TRBV12-4,-,few,TGTGCCAGCAGTTTAGAGGGCCGGACCGGGGAGCTGTTTTTT,CASSLEGRTGELFF